These 10 T cell receptor beta chains were sequenced from one sample in a study of blood T cell repertoires in COVID-19. The method was immunoSEQ multiplex PCR; TCRdb's version includes in-frame clones alone and lacks a portion of them. The sample records over 250,000 clones, roughly four fifths being singletons. Sequenced input: peripheral blood. These receptors all stem from a woman aged 50 to 65 who had recovered from COVID-19.

The V call is TRBV7-6, the J call TRBJ2-2; D perhaps matches TRBD1 (6 bases). The V and J ends lost 2 bases and 2 bases respectively, with 9 bases between them. Germline V gives CDR1 SGHVS, CDR2 FNYEAQ. The CDR3 runs to 15 residues. The CDR3 region has the DNA TGTGCCAGCAGCTTATCCAGGGGAAACACCGGGGAGCTGTTTTTT. This codes for CASSLSRGNTGELFF.

This chain links TRBV2 with TRBJ2-5; 9 nucleotides align to TRBD1. Losses at the gene ends were 7 bases for V and 5 bases for J; bases not matched to a gene: 8. CDR3 size: 14 residues. The germline V gene encodes CDR1 SNHLY and CDR2 FYNNEI. The CDR3 sequence is CASTQGQGWETQYF. CDR3 coding DNA: TGTGCCAGCACCCAAGGACAGGGGTGGGAGACCCAGTACTTC.

This clone was counted at least ten times. The rearrangement links TRBV6-1 to TRBJ1-5, with D maybe TRBD1 (6 bases). This CDR3 is 15 amino acids long. Between the trimmed V and J ends, which lost 2 bases and 3 bases, there was a span of 11 bases. Per germline, CDR1 MNHNS and CDR2 SASEGT. The CDR3: CASSELGQPNQPQHF. DNA for the CDR3: TGTGCCAGCAGTGAACTCGGACAGCCCAATCAGCCCCAGCATTTT.

This clone was counted a single time. The chain links TRBV27 to TRBJ2-7; D remains ambiguous. The CDR3 totals 13 residues. The V gene lost 2 bases and the J gene lost 2 bases, with 7 bases spanning the gap. Per germline, CDR1 MNHEY and CDR2 SMNVEV (reference sequence). CDR3 sequence reads: CASSLDGPYEQYF. The CDR3 DNA reads as TGTGCCAGCAGTTTAGATGGGCCCTACGAGCAGTACTTC.

The gene calls are TRBV28 and TRBJ1-5; D possibly corresponds to TRBD1 (5 bases). The germline V gene has CDR1 MDHEN and CDR2 SYDVKM. V lost 3 bases and J 6 bases, leaving 18 bases between the germline ends. This CDR3 contains 16 residues. The CDR3 sequence is CASSFMGGIGVQPQHF. CDR3 in DNA: TGTGCCAGCAGTTTTATGGGGGGTATTGGGGTTCAGCCCCAGCATTTT.

The CDR3: CASSWTSFNEQFF. DNA of the CDR3: TGTGCCAGCAGTTGGACTAGCTTCAATGAGCAGTTCTTC. The chain couples TRBV6-2 or TRBV6-3 to TRBJ2-1, with 8 bases aligning to TRBD2. J gave up 6 bases and V 4 bases, and 2 bases lay outside the gene matches. Germline V gives CDR1 MNHEY, CDR2 SVGEGT. The CDR3 is made up of 13 amino acids.

The V gene is TRBV12-3 or TRBV12-4, the J gene TRBJ1-1; weak D call: TRBD1 (5 bases). The CDR3 is 13 residues long. Trimming removed 7 bases at V and 1 base at J, with 10 bases between. The CDR3 region has the DNA TGTGCCAGCACCTGGGGCAGGAACACTGAAGCTTTCTTT. Residues: CASTWGRNTEAFF.

The chain carries TRBV30 and TRBJ1-2; 7 bases agree with TRBD1. CDR1 GTSNPN and CDR2 SVGIG come from the germline V gene (reference sequence). There are 15 residues in the CDR3. V shed 2 bases and J 4 bases; nucleotides not matched to a gene: 10. CDR3 protein: CAWSKTHRDSYGYTF. As DNA, the CDR3 is TGTGCCTGGAGTAAAACCCACCGGGACAGCTATGGCTACACCTTC.

The V and J genes are TRBV30 and TRBJ1-4, with 9 bases identical to TRBD1. The germline CDR1 and CDR2 sequences are GTSNPN and SVGIG (reference sequence). This CDR3 comprises 15 residues. Trimming cost V 0 bases and J 8 bases; bases outside gene matches: 7. The CDR3 bases are TGTGCCTGGAGTGTTCCCGGGACAGGGAGAGAAAAACTGTTTTTT. Amino acid sequence: CAWSVPGTGREKLFF.

This clone has a single count. This rearrangement joins TRBV5-1 to TRBJ1-2; D uncertain. Trimming stripped 7 bases from V and 2 bases from J, with 12 bases between. This CDR3 comprises 13 residues. The germline V gene has CDR1 SGHRS and CDR2 YFSETQ. CDR3 sequence: CASGEGINYGYTF. The CDR3 DNA reads TGCGCCAGCGGGGAGGGCATAAACTATGGCTACACCTTC.